The sequence of this T cell receptor beta chain was determined in a study of a mutant IDH1 vaccine in newly diagnosed glioma. Study-level results: In roughly 93% of patients, immune responses induced by the vaccine occurred. It seemed that pseudoprogression was not linked to changes in the top peripheral T cell clonotypes.

Worth noting for this clone: Its specificity is unknown.

Stated time point: baseline, week 1 (first vaccination visit). Treatment in this sample: pre-vaccination baseline after standard-of-care therapy. New WHO grade 3 or 4 astrocytomas that were IDH1-mutant and ATRX-lost had been found in donors. CDR1 is SNHLY, CDR2 FYNNEI, per germline. The CDR3 length is 15 residues. V lost 4 bases and J lost 2; bases outside the gene matches: 3. Sequenced by immunoSEQ multiplex PCR; TCRdb stores in-frame clones only, minus some. The sample shows tens of thousands of clones, 70% to 90% of them seen only once. This TCR was sampled from a middle-aged woman with glioma. The chain couples TRBV2 to TRBJ2-1; 9 nucleotides agree with TRBD2. The material was PBMCs, obtained from a glioma patient treated with radiotherapy, temozolomide or both. In DNA form, the CDR3 reads TGTGCCAGCAGTGCGACTAGCGGTACCTACAATGAGCAGTTCTTC. Translating gives CASSATSGTYNEQFF.